A single sample is the source of the 5 T cell receptor beta chains below, sequenced in a study of T cell changes during pregnancy in multiple sclerosis. Generated by immunoSEQ multiplex PCR, the TCRdb table keeps only in-frame clones and is missing some. The sample includes some 110,000 clones, around 90% seen only once; the top ten take approximately 1.6%. The material was peripheral blood, obtained after pregnancy. The receptors stem from a female donor with multiple sclerosis, enrolled in a pregnancy study.

This rearrangement joins TRBV5-4 to TRBJ1-1; D gene ambiguous. The CDR3 consists of 15 residues. Per the germline V gene, CDR1 is SGHNT and CDR2 is YYREEE (reference sequence). The V end lost 6 bases, the J end lost 5 bases, and 20 bases lay between the germline ends. In DNA, the CDR3 is TGTGCCAGCACCGACCCCGGGAGGGCGGAAACTGAAGCTTTCTTT. Amino acid sequence: CASTDPGRAETEAFF. The variable domain in full, completed from reference TRBV5-4 and TRBJ1-1, reads ETGVTQSPTHLIKTRGQQVTLRCSSQSGHNTVSWYQQALGQGPQFIFQYYREEENGRGNFPPRFSGLQFPNYSSELNVNALELDDSALYLCASTDPGRAETEAFFGQGTRLTVV.

The V gene is TRBV9, the J gene TRBJ2-2, with D possibly being TRBD2 (7 bases). The CDR3 runs to 15 residues. V lost 0 bases to trimming and J lost 7 bases, with 13 bases between them. Germline loops: CDR1 SGDLS, CDR2 YYNGEE. This CDR3 reads CASSVEGGLGGELFF. CDR3 nucleotide sequence: TGTGCCAGCAGCGTAGAGGGGGGGCTGGGCGGGGAGCTGTTTTTT. The complete variable domain, with remaining parts taken from reference TRBV9 and TRBJ2-2, reads DSGVTQTPKHLITATGQRVTLRCSPRSGDLSVYWYQQSLDQGLQFLIQYYNGEERAKGNILERFSAQQFPDLHSELNLSSLELGDSALYFCASSVEGGLGGELFFGEGSRLTVL.

This sequence joins TRBV7-3 and TRBJ2-2; 8 nucleotides match TRBD1. In germline, CDR1 is SGHTA, CDR2 FQGTGA. The CDR3 consists of 15 residues. Trimming removed 5 bases from V and 0 bases from J; junction bases left unmatched: 2. CDR3 sequence: CASSQGASNTGELFF. The CDR3 DNA reads TGTGCCAGCAGCCAGGGGGCTTCGAACACCGGGGAGCTGTTTTTT.

The chain combines TRBV10-3 with TRBJ1-1; D is possibly TRBD1 (5 bases). Germline CDR1 reads ENHRY; CDR2 reads SYGVKD. The CDR3 length is 15 residues. The V gene lost 6 bases and the J gene lost 3 bases, with 17 bases spanning the gap. This CDR3 is CAISRAQGRDTEAFF. The DNA for the CDR3 is TGTGCCATCAGCCGTGCCCAGGGTAGGGACACTGAAGCTTTCTTT.

V and J are TRBV27 and TRBJ2-7; D might be TRBD1 (5 bases). Trimming shortened V by 6 bases and J by 1 base, and 19 bases separated the two germline ends. This CDR3 is 16 amino acids long. Germline loops: CDR1 MNHEY, CDR2 SMNVEV (reference sequence). Here the CDR3 reads CASSLFALPGSYEQYF. CDR3 coding DNA: TGTGCCAGCAGCCTTTTCGCCCTTCCAGGGTCCTACGAGCAGTACTTC.